This TCR beta chain was sequenced during a study of T cell repertoires in cytomegalovirus infection. In the study overall: Evidence of both CMV infection and a matching HLA type came from public TCR beta signatures. Study-wide results and caveats: It was HLA-C-restricted CMV-specific TCR beta clonotypes that dominated the response ex vivo. There were carriers of CMV plus the relevant HLA, and cumulative public TCR beta family frequency identified them.

One entry per CDR3 protein results from TCRdb running MiXCR on the reads. Seen here are 640,000 or so distinct CDR3 sequences, around 35% observed once, and the top ten hold about 20%. A note on this clonotype: Its antigen is as yet unknown.

The CDR3 covers 13 residues. Germline CDR1 is SGHRS and CDR2 is YFSETQ. V lost 5 bases, J lost 4 bases, and 10 bases lay in between. The rearrangement joins TRBV5-1 to TRBJ2-1; maybe TRBD1 (5 bases). This sample comprised cultured PBMCs, obtained from culture after CMV antigen stimulation. The clonotype was recovered from a human donor in good health (CMV status not recorded). Some clones in this sample may be carry-over from other donors' samples. The CDR3 protein is CASRQETYNEQFF. CDR3 coding DNA: TGCGCCAGCAGACAGGAGACATACAATGAGCAGTTCTTC.